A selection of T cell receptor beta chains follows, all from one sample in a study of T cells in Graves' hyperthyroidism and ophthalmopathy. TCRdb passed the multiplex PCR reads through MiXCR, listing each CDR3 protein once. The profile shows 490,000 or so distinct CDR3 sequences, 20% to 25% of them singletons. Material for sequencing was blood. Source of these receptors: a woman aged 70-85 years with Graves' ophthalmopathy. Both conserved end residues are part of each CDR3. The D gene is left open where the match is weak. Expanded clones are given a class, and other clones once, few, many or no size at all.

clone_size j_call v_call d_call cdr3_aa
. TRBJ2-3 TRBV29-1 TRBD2 CNVTGLGRTDTQYF
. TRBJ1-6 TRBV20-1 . CSARGWGNPQAYNSPLHF
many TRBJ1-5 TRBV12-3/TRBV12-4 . CASSYGGSGNQPQHF
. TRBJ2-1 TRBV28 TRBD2 CASIKAGVVNEQFF
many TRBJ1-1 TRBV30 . CAWTTGPRAFF
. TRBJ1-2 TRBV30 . CAWSVQGPYGYTF
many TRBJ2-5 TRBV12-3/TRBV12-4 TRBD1 CATSGQGDVAQYF
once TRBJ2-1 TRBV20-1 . CSAKRGGPFYNEQFF
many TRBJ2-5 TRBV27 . CASSYGGRETQYF
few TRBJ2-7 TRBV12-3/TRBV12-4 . CASSLIQDGEQYF
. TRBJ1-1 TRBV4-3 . CASSQGVGQGTEAFF
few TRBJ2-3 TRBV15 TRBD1 CATSKGQGATDTQYF
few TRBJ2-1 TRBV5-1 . CASSLEAFSYNEQFF
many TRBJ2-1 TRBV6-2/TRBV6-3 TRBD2 CASSDLAGPYNEQFF
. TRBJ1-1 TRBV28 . CASGTMNTEAFF
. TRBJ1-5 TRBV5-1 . CASSEGRRFGPQHF
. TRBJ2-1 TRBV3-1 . CASSQGFAEQFF